The next 6 T cell receptor beta chains were all read from a single sample in a study of cytomegalovirus exposure and HLA in healthy donors. The primer mix had 60 Vbeta and 13 Jbeta primers. TCRdb's copy holds only in-frame clones and misses some; the assay was immunoSEQ multiplex PCR. The table lists over 95,000 clones, about 80% of them singletons. Sequencing was carried out using PBMCs. These receptors were collected from a female donor in good health and CMV-seronegative.

The chain couples TRBV11-1 to TRBJ2-4; 9 bases map to TRBD1. Trimming took 4 bases from V and 6 from J; bases not matched to a gene: 13. Germline-derived CDR1 and CDR2 are SGHAT and FQDESV (reference sequence). The CDR3 contains 17 residues. The CDR3 reads CASSWGQGGLDVNIQYF. The CDR3 bases are TGTGCCAGCAGCTGGGGACAGGGAGGCTTAGATGTAAACATTCAGTACTTC.

This chain links TRBV4-3 with TRBJ1-2; 7 bases agree with TRBD1. CDR1 and CDR2 (germline): LGHNA, YSLEER. Trimming at V came to 1 base and at J to 3 bases, leaving 5 bases not matched to a gene. The CDR3 is 15 residues long. CDR3 sequence (DNA): TGCGCCAGCAGCCAAGCCTGGCAGGGGGACTATGGCTACACCTTC. Translated, it gives CASSQAWQGDYGYTF.

The CDR3 loop reads CASTRGGGAETQYF. Here the CDR3 DNA reads TGTGCCAGCACCCGGGGCGGGGGCGCAGAGACCCAGTACTTC. The chain has TRBV11-2 and TRBJ2-5; possibly TRBD2 for D (7 bases). The CDR3 loop spans 14 amino acids. In germline, CDR1 is SGHAT, CDR2 FQNNGV. V was shortened by 7 bases and J by 4 bases, with 16 bases between the two germline ends. The full variable domain, completed using reference TRBV11-2 and TRBJ2-5, is EAGVAQSPRYKIIEKRQSVAFWCNPISGHATLYWYQQILGQGPKLLIQFQNNGVVDDSQLPKDRFSAERLKGVDSTLKIQPAKLEDSAVYLCASTRGGGAETQYFGPGTRLLVL.

V and J are TRBV4-3 and TRBJ1-2, with TRBD1 matching over 10 bases. Germline V lookup: CDR1 LGHNA, CDR2 YSLEER. This CDR3 contains 15 residues. Unmatched junction bases numbered 6, after V lost 4 bases and J lost 4 bases. CDR3 DNA sequence: TGCGCCAGCAGCCCTGACAGGGGGCTCAGCTATGGCTACACCTTC. Translating it yields CASSPDRGLSYGYTF.

V usage is TRBV6-5 and J usage is TRBJ2-5; no firm D call. Germline V gene data show CDR1 as MNHEY and CDR2 as SVGAGI. Trimming shortened V by 0 bases and J by 5 bases, and 16 bases separated the two germline ends. The CDR3 has 16 amino acids. The chain's CDR3 is CASSYSGRVAWETQYF. The CDR3 coding sequence is TGTGCCAGCAGTTACTCGGGTCGGGTAGCTTGGGAGACCCAGTACTTC.

The chain recombines TRBV5-6 with TRBJ2-3, with D possibly being TRBD1 (6 bases). This CDR3 comprises 14 residues. V gave up 2 bases and J gave up 7 bases, with 14 bases separating them. The germline V gene encodes CDR1 SGHDT and CDR2 YYEEEE. CDR3 nucleotide sequence: TGTGCCAGCAGCTTTGGGGGCGCCCGGAATACGCAGTATTTT. Protein product: CASSFGGARNTQYF.